Listed below are T cell receptor beta chains from one sample, sequenced in a study of PD-L1 blockade in urothelial cancer. Assay: immunoSEQ multiplex PCR; the TCRdb copy retains only in-frame clones and omits some. The table shows under 60,000 clones, with approximately 86% occurring only once. Material: PBMCs, obtained around atezolizumab (anti-PD-L1) treatment. The origin of the receptors is a man in his sixties with urothelial cancer. CDR3s include the opening cysteine and the closing phenylalanine or tryptophan. The order of the fields is CDR3 protein, V gene.

CDR3: CASKGVGGPGDTQYF
V: TRBV6-5

CDR3: CASSFKGTTSYSYNEKLFF
V: TRBV7-9

CDR3: CASSQDGQFYGYTF
V: TRBV14

CDR3: CASSPPLQGGNTEAFF
V: TRBV5-1

CDR3: CASGQPYGYTF
V: TRBV23-1

CDR3: CASSEGTVRGVTDTQYF
V: TRBV5-1

CDR3: CAWSVGLQDYYTF
V: TRBV30

CDR3: CASSQGVAGETQYF
V: TRBV4-1

CDR3: CASSYSPGLGETQYF
V: TRBV6-5

CDR3: CASSWDSPPYEQYF
V: TRBV7-2

CDR3: CASSYADRNTGELFF
V: TRBV6-6

CDR3: CASSYQSTGTSYEQYF
V: TRBV5-1

CDR3: CASGDRENSPLHF
V: TRBV6-1

CDR3: CASSPRDSGNTIYF
V: TRBV11-3

CDR3: CAWSGQGRFGTQYF
V: TRBV30

CDR3: CASSFISGGYQETQYF
V: TRBV5-1

CDR3: CAISESVQGNEQYF
V: TRBV10-3

CDR3: CASSPGTGDEQYF
V: TRBV18

CDR3: CASTWGQGDFYTF
V: TRBV28

CDR3: CASSSSRGPSTEAFF
V: TRBV6-1

CDR3: CASSRGQNEKLFF
V: TRBV5-1

CDR3: CASTRRFQERNQPQHF
V: TRBV28

CDR3: CASSTGQVVYGYTF
V: TRBV5-4

CDR3: CASSQTGSLGRPQETQYF
V: TRBV5-1

CDR3: CASSHFLSVDEQFF
V: TRBV14

CDR3: CASSESRGAGQPQHF
V: TRBV10-2

CDR3: CASSEGGSGGRNTGELFF
V: TRBV2

CDR3: CASSLGTEHSGANVLTF
V: TRBV7-9

CDR3: CASSSGTGYSPLHF
V: TRBV5-4

CDR3: CASSISHGTGIYEQYF
V: TRBV19

CDR3: CASSFLAGGNEQFF
V: TRBV7-3

CDR3: CASSLRRTGSGTDTQYF
V: TRBV5-4

CDR3: CAWSPGRNQPQHF
V: TRBV30

CDR3: CASSVGLAGGPSADTQYF
V: TRBV9

CDR3: CASSPSGVGVTYEQYF
V: TRBV11-2

CDR3: CASKEGPASGNTIYF
V: TRBV7-2

CDR3: CAWSSPPGQGFHEQYF
V: TRBV30

CDR3: CASRKNRGYEQFF
V: TRBV10-1

CDR3: CASSEYRGNTEAFF
V: TRBV2

CDR3: CASSLGGRGTEAFF
V: TRBV6-5

CDR3: CASSDRGGAGANVLTF
V: TRBV19

CDR3: CASSLGPSFYTDTQYF
V: TRBV5-1

CDR3: CASSQDLAGGQETQYF
V: TRBV4-2

CDR3: CASSSGTSRSGELFF
V: TRBV6-6